The 9 T cell receptor beta chains listed next were all sequenced from one sample in a study of T cells in Graves' hyperthyroidism and ophthalmopathy. From RNA transcripts, TCR beta CDR3 regions were amplified. The HTBI primer set served for first-round RT-PCR of the TCR CDR3. TCRdb recomputed calls from the multiplex PCR reads with MiXCR, one row per CDR3 protein. The sample shows 300,000 to 500,000 distinct CDR3 sequences, around 15% of them seen only once. Material: blood. The receptors shown here come from a man between 45 and 60 years old with Graves' ophthalmopathy.

In this sample, this clonotype turned up a few times. The chain couples TRBV28 to TRBJ2-5; 8 bases are shared with TRBD1. The CDR3 extends over 14 amino acids. CDR1 MDHEN and CDR2 SYDVKM come from the germline V gene. J was trimmed by 3 bases and V by 3 bases; bases with no gene match: 3. In DNA, the CDR3 is TGTGCCAGCAGTTTCGCAGGGGGCGAAGAGACCCAGTACTTC. Its translation: CASSFAGGEETQYF.

At least ten counts were recorded for this clonotype. This chain joins TRBV20-1 and TRBJ1-2; D is ambiguous. The germline CDR1 and CDR2 sequences are DFQATT and SNEGSKA (reference sequence). CDR3 length: 17 amino acids. Trimming stripped 3 bases from V and 0 bases from J, with 20 bases between. CDR3 bases: TGCAGTGCTAGTACCCCGACCAGTCGTCATTCTAACTATGGCTACACCTTC. Amino acids: CSASTPTSRHSNYGYTF.

The rearrangement uses TRBV27 and TRBJ2-1, with a weak D call TRBD1 (5 bases). This CDR3 is 16 amino acids long. Germline V gives CDR1 MNHEY, CDR2 SMNVEV (reference sequence). The V end was cut by 3 bases, the J end by 7 bases, with 19 bases between. The CDR3 here is CASSFRIASGKNEQFF. CDR3 nucleotide sequence: TGTGCCAGCAGTTTTCGGATCGCGTCAGGGAAGAATGAGCAGTTCTTC.

The J gene is TRBJ2-1, the V gene TRBV2, with TRBD2 identical over 10 bases. The CDR3 has 18 amino acids. V lost 5 bases, J lost 10 bases, and 20 bases stayed unmatched. Germline values: CDR1 SNHLY, CDR2 FYNNEI. This CDR3 is CASSKSTGTSVSRGEQFF. The CDR3 coding sequence is TGTGCCAGCAGTAAATCTACCGGGACTAGCGTCTCTAGGGGGGAGCAGTTCTTC.

The chain employs TRBV29-1 and TRBJ1-2, with D hard to call. This CDR3 has 14 amino acids. The V and J ends lost 6 bases and 5 bases respectively, with 19 bases between them. Germline V gene lookup returns CDR1 SQVTM and CDR2 ANQGSEA. CDR3 sequence reads: CSVGKYSQAYGYTF. The CDR3 nucleotides are TGCAGCGTGGGAAAGTACAGCCAAGCATATGGCTACACCTTC.

This clonotype was seen repeatedly, ten times or more. The chain carries TRBV2 and TRBJ2-7, with D uncertain. Per the germline V gene, CDR1 is SNHLY and CDR2 is FYNNEI. Trimming stripped 6 bases from V and 6 bases from J, with 18 bases between. The CDR3 is 14 residues long. CDR3 sequence (DNA): TGTGCCAGCAGCCCCGTTGCCCCTTCTTCCGAGCAGTACTTC. Translated: CASSPVAPSSEQYF. The full variable domain, with the rest looked up from reference TRBV2 and TRBJ2-7, is EPEVTQTPSHQVTQMGQEVILRCVPISNHLYFYWYRQILGQKVEFLVSFYNNEISEKSEIFDDQFSVERPDGSNFTLKIRSTKLEDSAMYFCASSPVAPSSEQYFGPGTRLTVT.

The chain links TRBV5-1 to TRBJ1-6; D uncertain. The CDR3 has 15 residues. Deletions cut 0 bases from V and 9 bases from J, with 13 bases between. Germline lookup yields CDR1 SGHRS and CDR2 YFSETQ. The CDR3 reads CASSLGPGESSPLHF. CDR3 DNA sequence: TGCGCCAGCAGCTTGGGACCAGGTGAATCTTCACCCCTCCACTTT.

This clonotype has ten or more counts. The J gene is TRBJ1-1, the V gene TRBV30; D gene uncertain. V was pared by 0 bases and J by 4 bases, with 9 bases between. This CDR3 spans 13 amino acids. Germline CDR1 is GTSNPN and CDR2 is SVGIG (reference sequence). The DNA of the CDR3 is TGTGCCTGGAGTGTACTAGAAATCACTGAAGCTTTCTTT. Translating it yields CAWSVLEITEAFF.

The chain employs TRBV20-1 and TRBJ2-1; 12 bases align to TRBD2. CDR1 is DFQATT and CDR2 is SNEGSKA in the germline V gene (reference sequence). This CDR3 comprises 17 residues. The trim removed 5 bases at V and 5 bases at J, leaving 13 bases unmatched. The CDR3 DNA reads as TGCAGTGCTGAGGGGGAGACTAGCGGGAGACGAAACAATGAGCAGTTCTTC. Protein: CSAEGETSGRRNNEQFF.